This T cell receptor (beta chain) was identified during a study of cytomegalovirus exposure and HLA in healthy donors. The study, taken as a whole, reports: In vitro experiments confirmed that a few CMV-associated chains were specific for CMV antigens.

Points on this clone: Its antigen is unknown.

Germline V gene data show CDR1 as LNHDA and CDR2 as SQIVND (reference sequence). V lost 5 bases to trimming and J lost 1 base, with 8 bases between them. The CDR3 extends over 13 amino acids. In the PCR, 60 Vbeta and 13 Jbeta primers were used. The protocol was immunoSEQ multiplex PCR, while the TCRdb copy is restricted to in-frame clones and leaves out a portion. The data contain over 75,000 clones, around 80% of them seen just once; the ten biggest clones take up more than 2.5%. The TCR sequence derives from a male donor in good health and CMV-seropositive. The sequenced material came from PBMCs. The V gene is TRBV19, the J gene TRBJ2-5, with TRBD1 as a possible D gene (6 bases). The CDR3 loop reads CASSPRGQETQYF. CDR3 in DNA: TGTGCCAGTAGTCCCAGGGGCCAAGAGACCCAGTACTTC.